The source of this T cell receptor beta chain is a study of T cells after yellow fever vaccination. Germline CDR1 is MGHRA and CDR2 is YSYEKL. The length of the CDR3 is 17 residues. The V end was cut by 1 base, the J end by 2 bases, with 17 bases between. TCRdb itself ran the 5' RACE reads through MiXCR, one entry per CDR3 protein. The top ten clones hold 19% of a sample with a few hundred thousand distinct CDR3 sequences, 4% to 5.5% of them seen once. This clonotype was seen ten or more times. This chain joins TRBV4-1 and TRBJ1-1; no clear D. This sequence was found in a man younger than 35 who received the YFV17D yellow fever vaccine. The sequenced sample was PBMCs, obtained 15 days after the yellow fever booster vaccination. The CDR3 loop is CASSQAAPGRPNTEAFF. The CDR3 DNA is TGCGCCAGCAGCCAAGCCGCCCCTGGTCGACCTAACACTGAAGCTTTCTTT.